Listed below are T cell receptor beta chains from one sample, sequenced in a study of T cell clonotyping in hematopoietic cell transplantation. Libraries were prepared by immunoSEQ multiplex PCR; TCRdb keeps only in-frame clonotypes and omits some of them. Of about 11,000 clones listed, around half are singletons. Sequenced here: PBMCs, sampled 30 days after allogeneic stem cell transplant. The receptors were gathered from a male patient in his fifties who had an allogeneic stem cell transplant from an unrelated donor, so the T cells may come from the graft donor. Some clones in this sample may be carry-over from other donors' samples. The CDR3 runs from the conserved cysteine through the conserved F or W. For some rows the clone size is stated as once, few or many, or as a class when expanded; others skip it.

v_call: TRBV6-6; j_call: TRBJ1-2; clone_size: few; cdr3_aa: CASSYTGRDYGYTF
v_call: TRBV30; j_call: TRBJ2-1; clone_size: -; cdr3_aa: CAWTRATSGFYNEQFF
v_call: TRBV9; j_call: TRBJ1-1; clone_size: few; cdr3_aa: CASSGGDTEAFF
v_call: TRBV30; j_call: TRBJ1-5; clone_size: -; cdr3_aa: CASQTGYNQPQHF
v_call: TRBV10-3; j_call: TRBJ1-1; clone_size: -; cdr3_aa: CAISDQSEAFF
v_call: TRBV4-1; j_call: TRBJ1-5; clone_size: once; cdr3_aa: CASSQAGAGQPQHF
v_call: TRBV29-1; j_call: TRBJ1-1; clone_size: few; cdr3_aa: CSVEGRPTTEAFF
v_call: TRBV30; j_call: TRBJ2-1; clone_size: -; cdr3_aa: CAWRSFDNEQFF
v_call: TRBV7-9; j_call: TRBJ1-1; clone_size: -; cdr3_aa: CASSLVQVATEAFF
v_call: TRBV28; j_call: TRBJ2-1; clone_size: -; cdr3_aa: CASSPPRTRQFF
v_call: TRBV7-6; j_call: TRBJ2-7; clone_size: -; cdr3_aa: CASSSGLAAYEQYF
v_call: TRBV30; j_call: TRBJ1-1; clone_size: -; cdr3_aa: CAWSVQVEAFF
v_call: TRBV28; j_call: TRBJ2-1; clone_size: -; cdr3_aa: CATRVGSGYNEQFF